This T cell receptor beta chain was captured by sequencing in a study of blood T cell repertoires in COVID-19. Overall study context: The cDNA or gDNA used as material had been derived from T cells, B-cell-depleted T cells, or PBMCs.

There are 17 residues in the CDR3. V lost 8 bases to trimming and J lost 0 bases; unmatched junction nucleotides: 14. Germline V lookup: CDR1 SGHAT, CDR2 FQNNGV. Under the authors' procedure: Estimation of nucleated cell counts relied on the amplification of reference gene primers. Clones were sequenced by immunoSEQ multiplex PCR, and TCRdb holds only the in-frame ones, with some missing. That table gives V, J and clone size, and the DNA gave D and trimming. The sample lists about 74,000 clones, 70% to 80% occurring once. Sequencing was carried out using peripheral blood. This receptor was identified in a man between 65 and 80 years old with acute or convalescent COVID-19. This chain joins TRBV11-2 and TRBJ1-2; 8 positions agree with TRBD1. CDR3 coding DNA: TGTGCCAGCGACCCTCAGGCCGCCAGGGGGCCTAACTATGGCTACACCTTC. Residues: CASDPQAARGPNYGYTF.